This T cell receptor beta chain appears in the sequencing data of a study of shared clonotypes between healthy human individuals. Study-level results: Clonotype sharing among donors, it was expected, would be affected by sequencing depth. Estimated richness values were generally larger in naive subsets than in memory subsets.

All donors were healthy HIV-negative adults lacking recent acute infections or vaccinations. CD4+ cells yielded CD45RA+ naive and CD45RA-negative memory subsets. With regard to this clone: Its target is not known.

CDR1 MNHNS and CDR2 SASEGT come from the germline V gene. V was pared by 7 bases and J by 0 bases, with 9 bases between. The CDR3 length is 14 residues. Clones were sequenced by immunoSEQ multiplex PCR, and TCRdb holds only the in-frame ones, with some missing. The data contain about 1 million clones, under 80% of them singletons. The sequencing sample was made of memory CD4+ T cells sorted from blood. Subset noted: CD45RA-negative fraction. The receptor comes from a man between 18 and 29 years old in good health. The chain joins TRBV6-1 to TRBJ1-4; TRBD1 is a possible D gene (5 bases). The CDR3 DNA reads as TGTGCCAGCACACAGGATCCAACTAATGAAAAACTGTTTTTT. This sequence encodes CASTQDPTNEKLFF.